The sequence of this TCR beta chain was determined in a study of vaccination and CD4 T cells after COVID-19. Turning to the study itself: Subjects got two shots of BNT162b2 or mRNA-1273 vaccine. The interval from dose two to post-vaccine sampling had a median of about 72 days, and it ranged from 14 to 241.

The Oncomine TCR Beta short-read assay was what sequenced the DNA obtained from cultured CD4+ T cells. Via MiXCR, TCRdb re-called the PCR reads, giving one row per CDR3 protein. The table shows roughly 6,600 distinct CDR3 sequences, with roughly two fifths occurring only once. This clonotype was detected a few times. Antigen: not known. V lost 6 bases to trimming and J lost 5 bases; unmatched junction nucleotides: 12. CDR1 and CDR2 from the germline V gene are MNHNS and SASEGT. CDR3 length: 15 amino acids. Treatment given: roughly nine-day PBMC culture with coronavirus spike peptide pools or control peptides (ViraFEST assay). Gathered ahead of the COVID-19 pandemic (2011-2018) were the CD4+ T cells of the unexposed donor. ViraFEST used peptide pools to expand antigen-specific T cells and subsequently sequenced their TCRs.

The sequence derives from a human donor in good health. The chain recombines TRBV6-1 with TRBJ2-7; 8 nucleotides match TRBD1. The specimen sequenced was CD4+ T cells from blood, cultured in vitro. The CDR3 sequence: CASRGDGQGKHEQYF. The CDR3 DNA reads TGTGCCAGCAGGGGGGATGGACAGGGCAAGCACGAGCAGTACTTC.